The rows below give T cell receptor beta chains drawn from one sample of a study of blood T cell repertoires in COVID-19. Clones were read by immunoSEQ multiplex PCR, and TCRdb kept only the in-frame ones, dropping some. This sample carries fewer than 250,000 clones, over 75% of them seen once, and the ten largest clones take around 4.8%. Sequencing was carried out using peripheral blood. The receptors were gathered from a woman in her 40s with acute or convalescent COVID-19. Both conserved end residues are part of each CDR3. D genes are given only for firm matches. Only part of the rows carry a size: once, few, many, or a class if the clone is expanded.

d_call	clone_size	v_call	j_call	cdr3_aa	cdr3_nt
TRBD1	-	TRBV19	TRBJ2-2	CASIKRGHGIEAGELFF	TGTGCCAGTATAAAGAGGGGGCATGGGATAGAGGCCGGGGAGCTGTTTTTT
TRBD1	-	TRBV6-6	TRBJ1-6	CASRTGTGGDSPLHF	TGTGCCAGCAGAACCGGGACAGGAGGGGATTCACCCCTCCACTTT
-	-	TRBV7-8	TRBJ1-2	CASSLGSRDSYTF	TGTGCCAGCAGCTTAGGCAGCAGAGACAGCTACACCTTC
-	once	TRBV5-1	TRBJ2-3	CASSLSVISTDTQYF	TGCGCCAGCAGCTTATCGGTTATCAGCACAGATACGCAGTATTTT
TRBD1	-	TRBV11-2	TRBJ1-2	CASSAGQVPGEGYTF	TGTGCCAGCAGCGCCGGACAGGTTCCGGGGGAAGGCTACACCTTC
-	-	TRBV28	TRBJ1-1	CASSFVTENTEAFF	TGTGCCAGCAGTTTTGTGACTGAGAACACTGAAGCTTTCTTT
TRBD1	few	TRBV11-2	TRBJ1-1	CASKDRQNTEAFF	TGTGCCAGCAAGGACAGGCAGAACACTGAAGCTTTCTTT
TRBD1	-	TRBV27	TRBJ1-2	CASKKQGAVGYTF	TGTGCCAGCAAGAAACAGGGGGCGGTTGGCTACACCTTC
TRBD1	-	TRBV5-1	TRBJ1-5	CASSPGQGTIEPQHF	TGCGCCAGCAGCCCGGGACAGGGGACCATTGAGCCCCAGCATTTT
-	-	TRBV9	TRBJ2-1	CASSVGFERGAYNEQFF	TGTGCCAGCAGCGTGGGCTTTGAAAGGGGCGCCTACAATGAGCAGTTCTTC
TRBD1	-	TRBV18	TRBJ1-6	CASSPRGQGRAPLHF	TGTGCCAGCTCACCGAGGGGGCAGGGCCGGGCACCCCTCCACTTT
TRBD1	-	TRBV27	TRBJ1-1	CASGQGAGEAFF	TGTGCCAGCGGGCAGGGGGCGGGTGAAGCTTTCTTT
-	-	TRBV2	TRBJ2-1	CATRGGNEQFF	TGTGCCACACGAGGGGGCAATGAGCAGTTCTTC
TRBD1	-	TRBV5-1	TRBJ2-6	CASSTGQGDRETF	TGCGCCAGCAGCACCGGTCAGGGGGACAGGGAGACTTTC
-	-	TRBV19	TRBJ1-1	CATVSGMNTEAFF	TGTGCCACAGTATCGGGGATGAACACTGAAGCTTTCTTT
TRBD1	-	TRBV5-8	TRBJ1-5	CASSLQGYSNQPQHF	TGTGCCAGCAGCTTACAGGGGTATAGCAATCAGCCCCAGCATTTT
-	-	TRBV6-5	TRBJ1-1	CASSYRRTGNTEAFF	TGTGCCAGCAGTTACCGACGGACTGGGAACACTGAAGCTTTCTTT
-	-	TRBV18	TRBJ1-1	CASSPEAGRRTEAFF	TGTGCCAGCTCACCCGAGGCTGGGAGGCGGACTGAAGCTTTCTTT
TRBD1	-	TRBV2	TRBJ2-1	CASRHRDRGYNEQFF	TGTGCCAGCAGACACCGGGACAGGGGGTACAATGAGCAGTTCTTC
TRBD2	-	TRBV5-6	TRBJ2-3	CASSSWIRIAGDTQYF	TGTGCCAGCAGCTCATGGATACGAATAGCGGGAGATACGCAGTATTTT
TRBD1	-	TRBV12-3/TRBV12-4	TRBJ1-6	CASRGQLNSPLHF	TGTGCCAGCAGGGGACAGTTAAATTCACCCCTCCACTTT
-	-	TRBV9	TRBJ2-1	CASSGGGTSSSYNEQFF	TGTGCCAGCAGCGGTGGAGGGACTTCAAGCTCCTACAATGAGCAGTTCTTC
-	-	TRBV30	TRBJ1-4	CAWEAATGTRNEKLFF	TGTGCCTGGGAAGCCGCTACCGGGACAAGAAATGAAAAACTGTTTTTT
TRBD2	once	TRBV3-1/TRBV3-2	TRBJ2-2	CASSQPGLAGGLGTGELFF	TGTGCCAGCAGCCAACCGGGACTAGCGGGGGGGCTAGGCACCGGGGAGCTGTTTTTT
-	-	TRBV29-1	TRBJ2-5	CSVAKRSRRPGKQETQYF	TGCAGCGTTGCAAAGAGGTCCCGGAGGCCGGGTAAACAAGAGACCCAGTACTTC
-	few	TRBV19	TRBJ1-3	CASSTQGISGNTIYF	TGTGCCAGTAGCACACAGGGCATCTCTGGAAACACCATATATTTT
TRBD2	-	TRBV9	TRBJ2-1	CASSVGRGASYNEQFF	TGTGCCAGCAGCGTAGGGCGGGGGGCCTCCTACAATGAGCAGTTCTTC
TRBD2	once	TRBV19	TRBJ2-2	CASSMGLAANTGELFF	TGTGCCAGTAGTATGGGCCTAGCGGCGAACACCGGGGAGCTGTTTTTT
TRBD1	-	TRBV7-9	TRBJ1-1	CASSLGTGDPNTEAFF	TGTGCCAGCAGCTTAGGGACAGGGGACCCGAACACTGAAGCTTTCTTT